This T cell receptor (beta chain) was captured by sequencing in a study of metastatic and nonmetastatic thyroid tumors (dated by TCRdb to about 2020). Notes on the research overall: For patients with malignant and with benign thyroid disease, the researchers compared repertoires between peripheral blood samples and tumor or nodule tissue samples.

A word on this clone: The target of this receptor is not known. This may arise from a read error, as a much more abundant clone is one base away.

None of the patients had been given any treatment before thyroid surgery. Using T-cell receptor beta sequencing, the study looked back at clinical samples from patients collected from the early 2010s to the late 2010s. The library was prepared using PCR. Sequencing instrument: Illumina HiSeq 4000. High-throughput sequencing was used to profile the TCR beta-chain CDR3 region of each patient. The study's processing was this. A classifier to discriminate distant-metastatic papillary thyroid cancer patients was built from CDR3 differences across clinicopathological groups. Repertoire diversity was assessed with the Shannon index, and tumor-blood repertoire similarity with the Morisita-Horn index. TCRdb passed the public sequencing reads through fastp at Q25 and MiXCR, retaining productive beta sequences. Clone size and V and J calls follow TCRdb, not the original study. This sample comprises about 30,000 clones, 3.5% to 5% of them detected only once. Around 20% of the sample goes to the ten largest clones.

At the junction V is shortened by 2 bases and J by 4 bases, with 8 bases in between. CDR1 and CDR2, per the germline V gene, are SNHLY and FYNNEI. From cysteine to phenylalanine, the CDR3 is 13 amino acids long. The retained sequence is limited to the CDR3, 39 bases, with the frame set at the first base. Broad study findings and their caveats: In both blood and tumor samples, TCR beta diversity was reported to be significantly higher in malignant tumors than in benign nodules.

This chain is built from TRBV2 and TRBJ1-1; the D gene is unclear. The TCR was taken from a female donor with papillary thyroid cancer or a benign thyroid nodule (not recorded which). Some clones in this sample may be carry-over from other donors' samples. The material sequenced was blood. At the DNA level, the sequence is TGTGCCAGCAGTGAATGGTACATCACTGAAGCTTTCTTT. It encodes CASSEWYITEAFF.